The 25 T cell receptor beta chains presented below share a single source sample, sequenced in a study of CD8+CD57+ T cells in acquired aplastic anemia. For sequencing, patients were chosen who had shown expansion of CD8+CD57+ cells by flow cytometry. The use of genomic DNA as template underpinned the TCR beta VDJ and CDR3 profiling. From the reads, TCRdb called clonotypes with MiXCR, one entry per CDR3 protein. The table has approximately 120,000 distinct CDR3 sequences, approximately 40% seen once; the top ten hold more than 2.5%. The sample comprised sorted CD4+, CD8+, or CD8+CD57+ T cells (not recorded which) from PBMCs. The receptor source for this set is a human donor with aplastic anemia.

This clonotype was recorded many times. The chain is built from TRBV5-1 and TRBJ2-3; either TRBD1 or TRBD2 may fit D (5 bases each). Looked up from germline, CDR1 is SGHRS and CDR2 is YFSETQ. The V and J ends lost 4 bases and 2 bases respectively, with 14 bases between them. The CDR3 runs 15 residues. The CDR3: CASSPGTTVTDTQYF. The CDR3 region has the DNA TGCGCCAGCAGCCCCGGGACGACTGTCACAGATACGCAGTATTTT.

This clonotype was found many times. This sequence joins TRBV29-1 and TRBJ1-2; D ambiguous. CDR1 and CDR2 (germline): SQVTM, ANQGSEA. The CDR3 has 13 amino acids. Trimming took off 0 bases at V and 2 bases at J, with 7 bases between the two ends. CDR3 amino acids: CSVEDRRNYGYTF. In DNA form, the CDR3 reads TGCAGCGTTGAAGACAGACGAAACTATGGCTACACCTTC.

CDR3 DNA sequence: TGCGCCAGCAGCTCTGTATCTGAATGGACTAGCGGGGTAAAGAACTCCTACAATGAGCAGTTCTTC. Translating it yields CASSSVSEWTSGVKNSYNEQFF. The chain recombines TRBV5-1 with TRBJ2-1, with 12 bases aligning to TRBD2. Germline V CDR1 and CDR2: SGHRS, YFSETQ. This CDR3 has 22 amino acids. With V trimmed by 3 bases and J by 0 bases, 19 bases remained unmatched. The full variable domain, its missing parts supplied by reference TRBV5-1 and TRBJ2-1, is KAGVTQTPRYLIKTRGQQVTLSCSPISGHRSVSWYQQTPGQGLQFLFEYFSETQRNKGNFPGRFSGRQFSNSRSEMNVSTLELGDSALYLCASSSVSEWTSGVKNSYNEQFFGPGTRLTVL.

This clonotype showed up many times. The V gene is TRBV7-2, the J gene TRBJ2-7; D is ambiguous. Germline CDR1 is SGHTA and CDR2 is FQGNSA. V was pared by 5 bases and J by 2 bases, with 16 bases between. The CDR3 length is 15 residues. The CDR3 is CASSLSFGFPYEQYF. CDR3 bases: TGTGCCAGCAGCCTGTCGTTTGGGTTTCCCTACGAGCAGTACTTC.

This clonotype came up many times. The chain combines TRBV6-1 with TRBJ1-2; 12 bases fit TRBD1. CDR3 length: 14 amino acids. After removal of 10 bases from V and 5 bases from J, the junction contained 8 bases not matched to a gene. Germline V lookup: CDR1 MNHNS, CDR2 SASEGT. The CDR3 bases are TGTGCCACCGGGGACAGGGGGCGAGAATATGGCTACACCTTC. Translated: CATGDRGREYGYTF.

This clonotype was seen a few times. The chain recombines TRBV25-1 with TRBJ1-6, with unresolved D. The germline gives CDR1 MGHDK, CDR2 SYGVNS. V was trimmed by 7 bases and J by 8 bases, leaving 9 bases between them. This CDR3 has 12 amino acids. This CDR3 is CASIGPYSPLHF. The CDR3 region has the DNA TGTGCCAGCATAGGACCCTATTCACCCCTCCACTTT.

This sequence joins TRBV10-3 and TRBJ1-2, with 9 bases that match TRBD1. CDR3 size: 16 residues. In germline, CDR1 is ENHRY, CDR2 SYGVKD. Germline trimming cut 6 bases from V and 1 base from J; bases unmatched to any gene: 9. CDR3 DNA sequence: TGTGCCATCAGGGGCCATCCGGGACAGGGTAACTATGGCTACACCTTC. This sequence encodes CAIRGHPGQGNYGYTF.

This clonotype was recorded at least ten times. The chain uses TRBV7-8 and TRBJ1-1; D unresolved. The CDR3 loop spans 13 amino acids. The germline V gene encodes CDR1 SGHVS and CDR2 FQNEAQ. Trimming stripped 1 base from V and 5 bases from J, with 8 bases between. CDR3 amino acids: CASSLVARTEAFF. The DNA of the CDR3 is TGTGCCAGCAGCTTAGTAGCGAGGACTGAAGCTTTCTTT.

This clonotype has at least ten counts. The V and J genes are TRBV9 and TRBJ2-1, with 7 bases aligning to TRBD2. V trimming: 0 bases; J trimming: 4 bases; junction bases outside the gene matches: 4. Germline CDR1 SGDLS, CDR2 YYNGEE. This CDR3 spans 15 amino acids. This CDR3 is CASSVEVGGYNEQFF. The CDR3 bases are TGTGCCAGCAGCGTAGAAGTCGGGGGGTACAATGAGCAGTTCTTC.

This clonotype was observed a few times. J is TRBJ1-3 and V is TRBV6-2 or TRBV6-3; 8 bases match TRBD1. Germline V gene lookup returns CDR1 MNHEY and CDR2 SVGEGT. Trimming cost V 4 bases and J 0 bases; bases outside gene matches: 8. This CDR3 has 17 residues. The CDR3 protein is CASSLGTGLFSGNTIYF. CDR3 nucleotide sequence: TGTGCCAGCAGTTTGGGGACAGGATTATTCTCTGGAAACACCATATATTTT.

This chain links TRBV10-3 with TRBJ1-6; 8 nucleotides line up with TRBD1. This CDR3 contains 14 residues. CDR1 and CDR2 from the germline V gene are ENHRY and SYGVKD. J lost 7 bases, V lost 5 bases, and 4 bases had no gene match. The CDR3 DNA reads as TGTGCCATCAGTAGGGACAGGAGAAATTCACCCCTCCACTTT. This gives the protein CAISRDRRNSPLHF.

V and J are TRBV25-1 and TRBJ1-2; possible D gene TRBD1, 5 bases. Deletions cut 6 bases from V and 4 bases from J, with 9 bases between. Germline V gene data show CDR1 as MGHDK and CDR2 as SYGVNS. This CDR3 has 12 amino acids. CDR3 in amino acids: CASREGLYGYTF. CDR3 bases: TGTGCCAGCAGGGAGGGACTCTATGGCTACACCTTC.

This clonotype came up many times. The chain links TRBV30 to TRBJ2-2; unclear D gene. V shed 6 bases and J shed 0 bases, with 8 bases lying between them. The CDR3 is 13 amino acids. Germline V gene lookup returns CDR1 GTSNPN and CDR2 SVGIG (reference sequence). This CDR3 is CACTRANTGELFF. CDR3 bases: TGTGCCTGTACGAGAGCGAACACCGGGGAGCTGTTTTTT.

The sample holds many counts of this clonotype. J is TRBJ2-3 and V is TRBV6-2 or TRBV6-3; no clear D. The CDR3 is 13 residues long. Germline V gene lookup returns CDR1 MNHEY and CDR2 SVGEGT. Trimming shortened V by 7 bases and J by 0 bases, and 8 bases separated the two germline ends. The CDR3 bases are TGTGCCAGCATGGCCCATAGCACAGATACGCAGTATTTT. Translation gives CASMAHSTDTQYF.

As to this clonotype: This could be a read error, since a much larger clone is one nucleotide away. This chain uses TRBV7-9 with TRBJ1-1; 7 positions match TRBD1. J lost 3 bases, V lost 7 bases, and 11 bases had no gene match. Germline V lookup: CDR1 SEHNR, CDR2 FQNEAQ (reference sequence). The CDR3 spans 15 residues. CDR3 residues: CASTLGGRMYTEAFF. The CDR3 coding sequence is TGTGCCAGCACCCTAGGGGGCAGAATGTACACTGAAGCTTTCTTT.

Worth noting for this clonotype: A clone one base away is much larger, so this may be a read error. This sequence joins TRBV6-1 and TRBJ2-7, with 9 bases identical to TRBD1. CDR1 is MNHNS, CDR2 SASEGT, per germline. The V and J ends lost 5 bases and 3 bases, in that order; junction bases with no gene match: 5. The CDR3 has 14 residues. The CDR3 DNA sequence: TGTGCCAGCAGTATGGGACAGGGAGTCTACGAGCAGTACGTC. Translated: CASSMGQGVYEQYV.

Here the CDR3 reads CASSQVGVVGATEAFF. The CDR3 DNA follows: TGTGCCAGCAGCCAAGTGGGGGTGGTAGGGGCCACTGAAGCTTTCTTT. The rearrangement joins TRBV3-1 to TRBJ1-1; D is possibly TRBD1 (5 bases). Trimming took 1 base from V and 4 from J, leaving 16 bases between them. CDR1 is LGHDT, CDR2 YNNKEL, per germline (reference sequence). This CDR3 is 16 amino acids long. The full variable domain, in which reference TRBV3-1 and TRBJ1-1 provide the parts outside the CDR3, is DTAVSQTPKYLVTQMGNDKSIKCEQNLGHDTMYWYKQDSKKFLKIMFSYNNKELIINETVPNRFSPKSPDKAHLNLHINSLELGDSAVYFCASSQVGVVGATEAFFGQGTRLTVV.

This clonotype was seen ten or more times. The chain is built from TRBV7-9 and TRBJ1-1, with unresolved D. The germline V gene encodes CDR1 SEHNR and CDR2 FQNEAQ (reference sequence). V gave up 5 bases and J gave up 0 bases, with 10 bases separating them. The CDR3 consists of 14 residues. The CDR3 DNA sequence: TGTGCCAGCAGCCTGCCAGTGTTGAACACTGAAGCTTTCTTT. Protein: CASSLPVLNTEAFF.

By its share, this clonotype is medium-sized (0.01 to 0.1%). V usage is TRBV29-1 and J usage is TRBJ2-3; D unclear. The CDR3 covers 12 residues. Germline lookup yields CDR1 SQVTM and CDR2 ANQGSEA. Trimming shortened V by 2 bases and J by 0 bases, and 3 bases separated the two germline ends. CDR3 DNA sequence: TGCAGCGTTGAATACAGCACAGATACGCAGTATTTT. It specifies CSVEYSTDTQYF.

Notes on this clonotype: A read error may be the cause here, since a much bigger clone is one base away. This chain joins TRBV5-6 and TRBJ1-5; the D is unclear. This CDR3 is built from 15 residues. In germline, CDR1 is SGHDT, CDR2 YYEEEE. The CDR3 coding sequence is TGTGCCAGCAGCTTGTCAGCTGTTAGCAATCAGTCCCAGCATTTT. This translates into CASSLSAVSNQSQHF. Full variable domain (missing parts from reference TRBV5-6 and TRBJ1-5): DAGVTQSPTHLIKTRGQQVTLRCSPKSGHDTVSWYQQALGQGPQFIFQYYEEEERQRGNFPDRFSGHQFPNYSSELNVNALLLGDSALYLCASSLSAVSNQSQHFGDGTRLSIL.

V is TRBV7-6 and J is TRBJ1-1, with 8 bases that match TRBD1. This CDR3 is built from 15 residues. The V gene's germline CDR1 is SGHVS and CDR2 FNYEAQ. V dropped 3 bases and J dropped 1; count of bases not matched to a gene: 4. CDR3 in DNA: TGTGCCAGCAGCTTCGGACAGGGTGCGAACACTGAAGCTTTCTTT. It translates to CASSFGQGANTEAFF.

The V gene is TRBV15, the J gene TRBJ1-5; D is unclear. The germline V gene encodes CDR1 LNHNV and CDR2 YYDKDF (reference sequence). The CDR3 has 14 amino acids. Between the trimmed V and J ends, which lost 0 bases and 2 bases, there was a span of 5 bases. In DNA, the CDR3 is TGTGCCACCAGCAGAGATCGGGGCAATCAGCCCCAGCATTTT. Protein sequence: CATSRDRGNQPQHF.

Ten or more counts support this clonotype. The rearrangement links TRBV20-1 to TRBJ2-2; 7 bases are a match to TRBD2. Germline assignment: CDR1 DFQATT and CDR2 SNEGSKA (reference sequence). The junction had 10 bases not matched to a gene; V was cut back by 2 bases and J by 4 bases. This CDR3 comprises 16 residues. CDR3 residues: CSARSVTSEITGELFF. CDR3 in DNA: TGCAGTGCTAGATCCGTAACTAGCGAAATCACCGGGGAGCTGTTTTTT.

This clonotype has a handful of counts. Because the CDR3 is missing its conserved closing phenylalanine or tryptophan, this is likely a read error. The chain carries TRBV4-2 and TRBJ2-2; D gene ambiguous. Germline V gene data show CDR1 as LGHNA and CDR2 as YNFKEQ. The CDR3 extends over 13 amino acids. The V end was cut by 0 bases, the J end by 3 bases, with 2 bases between. The CDR3, as DNA: TGTGCCAGCAGCCAAGATTACACCGGGGAGCTGTTTCTT. It is translated as CASSQDYTGELFL.

The J gene is TRBJ1-5, the V gene TRBV10-3; D is unclear. CDR3 length equals 15 residues. Germline CDR1 reads ENHRY; CDR2 reads SYGVKD. Trimming shortened V by 6 bases and J by 4 bases, and 16 bases separated the two germline ends. The CDR3 coding sequence is TGTGCCATCAGGACCTCAGGAGTGAGGAATCAGCCCCAGCATTTT. This translates into CAIRTSGVRNQPQHF.